A single sample gave rise to the 17 T cell receptor beta chains below, sequenced in a study of CD8+CD57+ T cells in acquired aplastic anemia. Template material for TCR beta VDJ and CDR3 profiling consisted of genomic DNA. TCRdb reprocessed the reads via MiXCR and lists one record per CDR3 protein. The data hold just over 400,000 distinct CDR3 sequences, with just under 70% observed a single time. Sequenced material: sorted CD4+, CD8+, or CD8+CD57+ T cells (not recorded which) from PBMCs. These receptors were taken from a human donor in good health, serving as a control.

To note about this clonotype: The junction departs from the called germline gene at one end, perhaps through a read error. The chain employs TRBV19 and TRBJ1-1; 9 positions agree with TRBD1. Germline V lookup: CDR1 LNHDA, CDR2 SQIVND (reference sequence). The CDR3 length is 15 residues. CDR3 in DNA: TGTGCCAGTAGGGCCGCCGGGACAGGGAACGCTGAAGCTTTCTTT. Amino acids: CASRAAGTGNAEAFF.

Comment on this clonotype: One base away lies a much larger clone, so this may be a sequencing read error. Written as DNA, the CDR3 is TGTGCCAGCAGCTTGGAGGGGGGGACTAACGATGGCTACACCTTC. It codes for CASSLEGGTNDGYTF. The chain links TRBV7-3 to TRBJ1-2; D possibly corresponds to TRBD1 (6 bases). The CDR3 covers 15 residues. The germline V gene has CDR1 SGHTA and CDR2 FQGTGA.

As for this clonotype: Possible read error: a much larger clone is one base away. Likely a read error: the CDR3 ends without its conserved phenylalanine or tryptophan. The chain employs TRBV6-1 and TRBJ1-5; 10 bases map to TRBD1. Germline CDR1 reads MNHNS; CDR2 reads SASEGT. This CDR3 comprises 15 residues. Trimming removed 6 bases from V and 2 bases from J; junction bases left unmatched: 4. CDR3 nucleotides: TGTGCCAGCAGGGGACAGGGGAGCGGCAATCAGCCCCAGCATCTT. Its protein is CASRGQGSGNQPQHL.

This clonotype was counted at least ten times. The V and J genes are TRBV24-1 and TRBJ2-3, with a weak D call TRBD1 (5 bases). With 4 bases removed from V and 5 bases from J, the gap between germline ends came to 12 bases. The germline CDR1 and CDR2 sequences are KGHDR and SFDVKD. The CDR3 is made up of 14 amino acids. CDR3: CATSDPEGVDTQYF. The CDR3 DNA sequence: TGTGCCACCAGTGACCCGGAAGGGGTAGATACGCAGTATTTT.

This clonotype came up many times. This sequence joins TRBV7-2 and TRBJ2-3, with 7 bases lining up with TRBD1. The germline gives CDR1 SGHTA, CDR2 FQGNSA. The J segment lost 5 bases and the V segment lost 5 bases, leaving 10 bases of the junction unmatched. The CDR3 has 15 residues. The CDR3 DNA follows: TGTACCAGCAGCAAGGGACAGCAGGCGGGAGATACGCAGTATTTT. Protein sequence: CTSSKGQQAGDTQYF.

This rearrangement joins TRBV29-1 to TRBJ2-7; no clear D. Per the germline V gene, CDR1 is SQVTM and CDR2 is ANQGSEA. The CDR3 consists of 13 residues. V was clipped by 6 bases and J by 0 bases, with 12 bases between them. The DNA for the CDR3 is TGCAGCGTCGAAAGTTTGGCCTCCTACGAGCAGTACTTC. This translates into CSVESLASYEQYF.

The V and J genes are TRBV5-4 and TRBJ1-4; 7 bases agree with TRBD1. Germline assignment: CDR1 SGHNT and CDR2 YYREEE (reference sequence). V was clipped by 4 bases and J by 7 bases; unmatched bases: 10. This CDR3 has 15 residues. The CDR3 region has the DNA TGTGCCAGCAGCCCCGGACAGGCGTTTGGTGAAAAACTGTTTTTT. Its protein is CASSPGQAFGEKLFF.

On this clonotype itself: The junction does not match germline at one end; this may be a read error. The CDR3 DNA sequence: TGTGCCACCAGCGGGGGATTGGCACTAGGGCTCTACGAGCAGTACTTC. This codes for CATSGGLALGLYEQYF. The gene calls are TRBV7-9 and TRBJ2-7, with 8 bases that match TRBD2. Germline CDR1 SEHNR, CDR2 FQNEAQ (reference sequence). There are 16 residues in the CDR3.

This chain connects TRBV19 to TRBJ1-2; the D gene is possibly TRBD1 (5 bases). Trimming took off 5 bases at V and 3 bases at J, with 19 bases between the two ends. CDR1 is LNHDA, CDR2 SQIVND, per germline (reference sequence). This CDR3 comprises 16 residues. CDR3 coding DNA: TGTGCCAGTAGTCCCTACCTGAGTTGGGGGGACTATGGCTACACCTTC. Translation gives CASSPYLSWGDYGYTF. Variable domain in full (rest from reference TRBV19 and TRBJ1-2): DGGITQSPKYLFRKEGQNVTLSCEQNLNHDAMYWYRQDPGQGLRLIYYSQIVNDFQKGDIAEGYSVSREKKESFPLTVTSAQKNPTAFYLCASSPYLSWGDYGYTFGSGTRLTVV.

The V gene is TRBV10-3, the J gene TRBJ2-7; D not certain. Germline-derived CDR1 and CDR2 are ENHRY and SYGVKD. V lost 6 bases and J lost 2, with 17 bases in between. This CDR3 is 15 amino acids long. CDR3 DNA sequence: TGTGCCATCAGCGAGGCGAACAGAGGCCCCTACGAGCAGTACTTC. Protein: CAISEANRGPYEQYF.

There are a few counts of this clonotype. The CDR3 coding sequence is TGTGCCAGCAGCGCCCTGGGGACCGGGGAGCTGTTTTTT. Translating gives CASSALGTGELFF. J is TRBJ2-2 and V is TRBV7-9, with D hard to call. This CDR3 has 13 residues. CDR1 is SEHNR and CDR2 is FQNEAQ in the germline V gene (reference sequence). Trimming removed 5 bases from V and 5 bases from J, with 9 bases in between.

With respect to this clonotype: One junction end does not reproduce the germline sequence, and a read error may be involved. The chain couples TRBV12-5 to TRBJ1-1; D is possibly TRBD1 (6 bases). The CDR3 totals 14 residues. Germline V gene sequence: CDR1 LGHNT, CDR2 FRNRAP. The DNA for the CDR3 is TGCGCCAGTAGATTCGGACAGCACGGGAGAGAAGCTTTCTTT. As protein: CASRFGQHGREAFF.

This clonotype was seen only once. At one boundary the junction diverges from the germline segment, which might be a read error. The V and J genes are TRBV11-2 and TRBJ2-1, with TRBD1 matching over 9 bases. Germline-derived CDR1 and CDR2 are SGHAT and FQNNGV. CDR3 length: 13 amino acids. As DNA, the CDR3 is TGTGCCAGCAGATTAGACAGGGGGAACGAGCAGTTCTTC. As protein: CASRLDRGNEQFF.

This chain connects TRBV20-1 to TRBJ1-1, with D perhaps TRBD1 (6 bases). V lost 4 bases and J lost 8, with 17 bases in between. This CDR3 is built from 13 residues. CDR1 is DFQATT and CDR2 is SNEGSKA in the germline V gene (reference sequence). The CDR3 is CSANRDWGAEAFF. The CDR3, as DNA: TGCAGTGCTAACAGGGATTGGGGCGCGGAAGCTTTCTTT.

In the case of this clonotype: The junction and the germline gene differ at one end; a read error may be behind it. V is TRBV2 and J is TRBJ2-7; D might be TRBD1 or TRBD2, each matching 6 bases. CDR1 is SNHLY, CDR2 FYNNEI, per germline. This CDR3 contains 14 residues. Written as DNA, the CDR3 is TGCGCCAGCAGCTTGGGGGGCAGGGGATACGACCAGTACTTC. Amino acid sequence: CASSLGGRGYDQYF.

This chain connects TRBV20-1 to TRBJ1-2; D gene uncertain. The CDR3 length is 11 residues. V lost 6 bases, J lost 12 bases, and 17 bases lay in between. In germline, CDR1 is DFQATT, CDR2 SNEGSKA (reference sequence). CDR3 DNA sequence: TGCAGTGCAACCAGCGGGGATTTCCACACCTTC. It yields the protein CSATSGDFHTF.

This chain uses TRBV6-4 with TRBJ1-2; D uncertain. The CDR3 is 14 amino acids. V lost 5 bases, J lost 4 bases, and 14 bases lay in between. Germline loops: CDR1 MRHNA, CDR2 SNTAGT. CDR3 region: CASSQTYTGYGYTF. The CDR3 region has the DNA TGTGCCAGCAGTCAAACTTATACTGGCTATGGCTACACCTTC.